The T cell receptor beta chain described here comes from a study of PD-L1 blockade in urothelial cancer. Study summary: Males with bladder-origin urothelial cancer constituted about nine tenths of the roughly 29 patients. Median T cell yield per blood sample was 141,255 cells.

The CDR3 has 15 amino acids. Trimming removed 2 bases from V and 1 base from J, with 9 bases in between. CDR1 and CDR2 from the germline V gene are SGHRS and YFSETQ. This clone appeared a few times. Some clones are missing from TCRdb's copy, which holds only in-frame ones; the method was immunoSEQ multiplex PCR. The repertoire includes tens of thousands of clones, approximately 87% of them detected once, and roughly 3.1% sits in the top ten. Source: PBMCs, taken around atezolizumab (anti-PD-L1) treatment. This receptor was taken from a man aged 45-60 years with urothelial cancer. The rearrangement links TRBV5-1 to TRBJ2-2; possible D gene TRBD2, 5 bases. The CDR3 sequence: CASSFTAGNTGELFF. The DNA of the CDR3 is TGCGCCAGCAGCTTCACGGCGGGGAACACCGGGGAGCTGTTTTTT.